These 21 T cell receptor beta chains were all obtained from the same sample, sequenced in a study of control samples from healthy donors and cancer patients. Sequencing was performed with immunoSEQ multiplex PCR; in TCRdb, only in-frame clones are kept and a portion is missing. The repertoire holds around 93,000 clones, with approximately 86% as singletons. The specimen was blood. These receptors were taken from a man under 40 in good health.

The sample holds a few counts of this clone. The chain uses TRBV28 and TRBJ2-6, with D uncertain. This CDR3 is 15 amino acids long. The germline V and J ends were trimmed by 6 bases and 0 bases, with 9 bases remaining between them. Germline CDR1 MDHEN, CDR2 SYDVKM. This CDR3 reads CASSPDGSGANVLTF. In DNA, the CDR3 is TGTGCCAGCAGCCCCGACGGCTCTGGGGCCAACGTCCTGACTTTC. Full variable domain (remainder filled in from reference TRBV28 and TRBJ2-6): DVKVTQSSRYLVKRTGEKVFLECVQDMDHENMFWYRQDPGLGLRLIYFSYDVKMKEKGDIPEGYSVSREKKERFSLILESASTNQTSMYLCASSPDGSGANVLTFGAGSRLTVL.

This clone has just one count. V usage is TRBV21-1 and J usage is TRBJ2-1. TRBV21-1 counts as a pseudogene. CDR3 length equals 12 residues. The CDR3 reads CASSKVYNEQFF. CDR3 DNA sequence: TGTGCCAGCAGCAAAGTTTACAATGAGCAGTTCTTC.

The chain uses TRBV5-6 and TRBJ2-2; D perhaps matches TRBD1 (5 bases). The CDR3 length is 16 residues. Germline V gives CDR1 SGHDT, CDR2 YYEEEE. V was clipped by 1 base and J by 0 bases, with 10 bases between them. Here the CDR3 DNA reads TGTGCCAGCAGCTTGTATGCAGGGACGAACACCGGGGAGCTGTTTTTT. This sequence encodes CASSLYAGTNTGELFF.

This chain connects TRBV30 to TRBJ1-2; the match to TRBD1 covers 9 bases. In germline, CDR1 is GTSNPN, CDR2 SVGIG (reference sequence). The CDR3 contains 13 residues. Losses at the gene ends were 1 base for V and 5 bases for J; bases not matched to a gene: 2. CDR3 sequence: CAWSGTGEYGYTF. Written as DNA, the CDR3 is TGTGCCTGGAGTGGGACAGGGGAGTATGGCTACACCTTC.

V and J are TRBV2 and TRBJ2-3, with 14 bases lining up with TRBD2. CDR3 length: 15 amino acids. The germline CDR1 and CDR2 sequences are SNHLY and FYNNEI. The V gene end was trimmed by 7 bases and the J gene end by 3 bases; junction bases not matched to a gene: 3. Written as DNA, the CDR3 is TGTGCCAGCACCCGACTAGCGGGAGGGACAGATACGCAGTATTTT. Protein: CASTRLAGGTDTQYF.

The J gene is TRBJ1-1, the V gene TRBV7-2; TRBD1 might be the D (5 bases). The CDR3 extends over 14 amino acids. Looked up from germline, CDR1 is SGHTA and CDR2 is FQGNSA. Trimming cost V 4 bases and J 2 bases, with 11 bases left between them. CDR3 sequence (DNA): TGTGCCAGCAGCTGGGGGGGATATAACACTGAAGCTTTCTTT. This encodes CASSWGGYNTEAFF.

This clone was picked up a small number of times. The V and J genes are TRBV19 and TRBJ1-1; D may be TRBD1 (6 bases). The ends were cut back, 6 bases at V and 0 bases at J, with 14 bases in the middle. Per germline, CDR1 LNHDA and CDR2 SQIVND (reference sequence). The CDR3 has 15 amino acids. This chain's CDR3 is CASRRTEIMNTEAFF. The CDR3 DNA sequence: TGTGCCAGTAGGAGGACAGAGATCATGAACACTGAAGCTTTCTTT.

V and J are TRBV4-1 and TRBJ1-2, with D uncertain. Germline CDR1 MGHRA, CDR2 YSYEKL. CDR3 size: 15 residues. V was cut by 0 bases and J by 4 bases, with 12 bases left in between. In nucleotides, the CDR3 is TGCGCCAGCAGCCAAGATGCGGTCCCTACCTATGGCTACACCTTC. It yields the protein CASSQDAVPTYGYTF.

The J gene is TRBJ2-5, the V gene TRBV7-2, with a tentative D call TRBD2 (7 bases). Trimming shortened V by 1 base and J by 5 bases, and 14 bases separated the two germline ends. Germline CDR1 is SGHTA and CDR2 is FQGNSA. The CDR3 covers 15 residues. The CDR3 coding sequence is TGTGCCAGCAGCTTAGGGGGGGGCAGGCGGGAGACCCAGTACTTC. Amino acids: CASSLGGGRRETQYF.

The V and J genes are TRBV6-4 and TRBJ2-1; no clear D gene. CDR1 and CDR2 (germline): MRHNA, SNTAGT. CDR3 length: 17 amino acids. Trimming removed 0 bases from V and 3 bases from J, with 15 bases in between. CDR3 sequence reads: CASSDSYRGDLYNEQFF. The DNA for the CDR3 is TGTGCCAGCAGTGACTCCTATCGCGGCGACCTCTACAATGAGCAGTTCTTC.

J is TRBJ1-2 and V is TRBV19; tentatively, D is TRBD1 (5 bases). V gave up 1 base and J gave up 7 bases, with 19 bases separating them. The CDR3 contains 16 residues. CDR1 and CDR2 (germline): LNHDA, SQIVND (reference sequence). The CDR3 DNA follows: TGTGCCAGTAGTATAGGGGACCTCTGGGCGGCGACTGGCTACACCTTC. This gives the protein CASSIGDLWAATGYTF. The full variable domain, rest sourced from reference TRBV19 and TRBJ1-2, is DGGITQSPKYLFRKEGQNVTLSCEQNLNHDAMYWYRQDPGQGLRLIYYSQIVNDFQKGDIAEGYSVSREKKESFPLTVTSAQKNPTAFYLCASSIGDLWAATGYTFGSGTRLTVV.

This chain joins TRBV5-1 and TRBJ1-3; maybe TRBD1 (5 bases). V dropped 2 bases and J dropped 4 bases, with 16 bases sitting between them. Germline V gives CDR1 SGHRS, CDR2 YFSETQ. The CDR3 spans 16 residues. This CDR3 is CASSFSVGAGGNTIYF. CDR3 nucleotides: TGCGCCAGCAGCTTTTCCGTCGGGGCTGGAGGAAACACCATATATTTT.

This rearrangement joins TRBV4-1 to TRBJ2-7, with D possibly TRBD1 on 6 matching bases. The CDR3 length is 16 residues. Germline V CDR1 and CDR2: MGHRA, YSYEKL. The V and J ends lost 2 bases and 4 bases respectively, with 18 bases between them. The CDR3 region is CASSQIQTGSLYEQYF. The CDR3, as DNA: TGCGCCAGCAGCCAAATTCAGACAGGAAGTCTATACGAGCAGTACTTC.

J is TRBJ1-2 and V is TRBV7-2; D gene uncertain. CDR1 is SGHTA and CDR2 is FQGNSA in the germline V gene. This CDR3 spans 15 amino acids. Trimming left V 2 bases short and J 2 bases short, with 12 bases between. The CDR3 DNA follows: TGTGCCAGCAGCTTAAAGCCGGGCGGCAACTATGGCTACACCTTC. Residues: CASSLKPGGNYGYTF.

The chain carries TRBV5-1 and TRBJ2-2, with D unclear. Germline V gene data show CDR1 as SGHRS and CDR2 as YFSETQ. V lost 4 bases to trimming and J lost 0 bases, with 7 bases between them. The CDR3 covers 14 residues. Written as DNA, the CDR3 is TGCGCCAGCAGCCAAATGACGAACACCGGGGAGCTGTTTTTT. Amino acid sequence: CASSQMTNTGELFF.

This clone was recorded only once. The V call is TRBV11-3, the J call TRBJ1-1; D perhaps matches TRBD1 (6 bases). The CDR3 is made up of 12 amino acids. Trimming took 6 bases from V and 5 from J, leaving 10 bases between them. Germline V gene lookup returns CDR1 SGHNT and CDR2 YENEEA. CDR3 sequence reads: CASRGRGTEAFF. In nucleotides, the CDR3 is TGTGCCAGCAGGGGGAGGGGGACTGAAGCTTTCTTT.

The chain is built from TRBV6-1 and TRBJ1-3, with D unresolved. CDR1 is MNHNS, CDR2 SASEGT, per germline. The CDR3 is 16 residues long. Trimming took off 4 bases at V and 4 bases at J, with 17 bases between the two ends. CDR3 region: CASSAQAQSHGNTIYF. The DNA for the CDR3 is TGTGCCAGCAGTGCGCAGGCCCAATCGCACGGAAACACCATATATTTT.

The chain employs TRBV4-2 and TRBJ2-5, with 12 nucleotides matching TRBD2. This CDR3 region has 18 residues. The junction had 10 bases not matched to a gene; V was cut back by 4 bases and J by 1 base. CDR1 and CDR2 (germline): LGHNA, YNFKEQ. CDR3 nucleotides: TGTGCCAGCAGCCTCGGACTAGCGGGAACAGCCAGCCAAGAGACCCAGTACTTC. Amino acid sequence: CASSLGLAGTASQETQYF.

This chain links TRBV7-2 with TRBJ1-5; the D gene is possibly TRBD1 (6 bases). This CDR3 is 16 amino acids long. The V gene's germline CDR1 is SGHTA and CDR2 FQGNSA. V was shortened by 3 bases and J by 0 bases, with 12 bases between the two germline ends. The CDR3 DNA reads as TGTGCCAGCAGCTTCCAGGGGAGGCATAGCAATCAGCCCCAGCATTTT. Amino acid sequence: CASSFQGRHSNQPQHF.

DNA for the CDR3: TGTGCCAGCAGCCCCGGCAGGGGTACCAAAAACATTCAGTACTTC. Its protein is CASSPGRGTKNIQYF. The chain uses TRBV7-9 and TRBJ2-4; a possible D gene is TRBD1 (6 bases). V was trimmed by 5 bases and J by 2 bases, leaving 13 bases between them. The CDR3 length is 15 residues. CDR1 and CDR2 (germline): SEHNR, FQNEAQ (reference sequence).

The chain has TRBV28 and TRBJ2-2, with 7 bases that match TRBD2. J lost 3 bases, V lost 7 bases, and 11 bases had no gene match. Germline V lookup: CDR1 MDHEN, CDR2 SYDVKM. This CDR3 has 16 amino acids. The CDR3 loop reads CASTPGWLADTGELFF. The CDR3 DNA reads TGTGCCAGCACCCCCGGGTGGCTAGCGGACACCGGGGAGCTGTTTTTT.